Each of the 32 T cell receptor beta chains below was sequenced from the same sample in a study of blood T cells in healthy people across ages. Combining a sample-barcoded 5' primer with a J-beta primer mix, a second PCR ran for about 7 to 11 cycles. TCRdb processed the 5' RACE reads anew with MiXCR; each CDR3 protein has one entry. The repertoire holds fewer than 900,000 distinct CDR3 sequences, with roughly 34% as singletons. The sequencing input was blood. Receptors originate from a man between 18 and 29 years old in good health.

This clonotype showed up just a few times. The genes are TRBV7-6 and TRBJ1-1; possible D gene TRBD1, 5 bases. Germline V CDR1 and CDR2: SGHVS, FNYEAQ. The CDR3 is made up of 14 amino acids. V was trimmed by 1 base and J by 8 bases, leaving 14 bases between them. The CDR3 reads CASSLEERGPEAFF. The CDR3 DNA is TGTGCCAGCAGCTTAGAGGAGCGGGGCCCCGAAGCTTTCTTT.

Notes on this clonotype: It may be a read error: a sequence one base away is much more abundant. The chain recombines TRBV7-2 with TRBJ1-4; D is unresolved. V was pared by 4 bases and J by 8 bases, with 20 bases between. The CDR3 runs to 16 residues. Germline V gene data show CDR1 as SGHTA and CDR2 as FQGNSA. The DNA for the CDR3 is TGTGCCAGCAGCTCGAGTTGGCCGAGTACCCCCGAAAAACTGTTTTTT. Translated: CASSSSWPSTPEKLFF.

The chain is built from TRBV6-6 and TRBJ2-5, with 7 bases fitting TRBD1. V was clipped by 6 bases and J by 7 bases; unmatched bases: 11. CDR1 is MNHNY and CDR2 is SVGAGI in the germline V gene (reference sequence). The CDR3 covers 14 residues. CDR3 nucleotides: TGTGCCAGCAGCCTCTTACCCCGGACAGGGACCCAGTACTTC. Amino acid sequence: CASSLLPRTGTQYF.

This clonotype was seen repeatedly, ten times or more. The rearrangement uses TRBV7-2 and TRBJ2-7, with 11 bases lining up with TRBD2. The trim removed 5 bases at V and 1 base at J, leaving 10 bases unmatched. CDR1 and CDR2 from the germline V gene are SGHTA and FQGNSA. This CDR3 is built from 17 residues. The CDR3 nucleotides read TGTGCCAGCAGCCCGCCGGGACTAGCGGTCGGTTCCTACGAGCAGTACTTC. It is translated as CASSPPGLAVGSYEQYF.

This CDR3 is CSARAAGDSYGYTF. CDR3 DNA sequence: TGCAGTGCTAGAGCTGCAGGGGACTCCTATGGCTACACCTTC. V is TRBV20-1 and J is TRBJ1-2; D perhaps matches TRBD1 (6 bases). The V and J ends lost 1 base and 4 bases respectively, with 13 bases between them. This CDR3 has 14 residues. CDR1 and CDR2 from the germline V gene are DFQATT and SNEGSKA (reference sequence).

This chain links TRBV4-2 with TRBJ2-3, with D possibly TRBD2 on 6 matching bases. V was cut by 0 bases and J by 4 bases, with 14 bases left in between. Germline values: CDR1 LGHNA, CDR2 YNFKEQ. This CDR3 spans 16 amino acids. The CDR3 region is CASSQDVEGLADTQYF. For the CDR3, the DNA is TGTGCCAGCAGCCAAGATGTGGAGGGACTGGCAGATACGCAGTATTTT.

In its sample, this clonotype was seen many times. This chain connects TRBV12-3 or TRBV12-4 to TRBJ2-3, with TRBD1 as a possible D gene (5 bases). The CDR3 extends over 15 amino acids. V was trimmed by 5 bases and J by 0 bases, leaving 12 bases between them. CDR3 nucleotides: TGTGCCAGCAGTGACAGAGCCTCTAGCACAGATACGCAGTATTTT. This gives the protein CASSDRASSTDTQYF.

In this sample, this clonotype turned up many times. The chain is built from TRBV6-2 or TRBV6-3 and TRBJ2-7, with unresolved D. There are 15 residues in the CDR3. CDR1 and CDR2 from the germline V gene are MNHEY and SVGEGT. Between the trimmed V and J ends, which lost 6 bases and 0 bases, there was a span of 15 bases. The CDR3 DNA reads TGTGCCAGCAGACTCCGGAACTTTCGCTCCTACGAGCAGTACTTC. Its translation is CASRLRNFRSYEQYF.

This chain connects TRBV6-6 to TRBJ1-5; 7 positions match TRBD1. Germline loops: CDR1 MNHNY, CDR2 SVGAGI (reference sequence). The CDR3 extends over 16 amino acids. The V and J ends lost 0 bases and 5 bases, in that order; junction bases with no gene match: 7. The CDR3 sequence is CASSYSARGEYQPQHF. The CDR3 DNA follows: TGTGCCAGCAGTTACTCGGCCAGGGGGGAGTATCAGCCCCAGCATTTT.

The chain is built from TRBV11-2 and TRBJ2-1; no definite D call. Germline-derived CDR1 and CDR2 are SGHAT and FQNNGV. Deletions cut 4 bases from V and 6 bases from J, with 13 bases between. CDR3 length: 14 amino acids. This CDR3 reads CASSSDLLFNEQFF. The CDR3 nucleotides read TGTGCCAGCAGCTCGGACCTCCTATTCAATGAGCAGTTCTTC.

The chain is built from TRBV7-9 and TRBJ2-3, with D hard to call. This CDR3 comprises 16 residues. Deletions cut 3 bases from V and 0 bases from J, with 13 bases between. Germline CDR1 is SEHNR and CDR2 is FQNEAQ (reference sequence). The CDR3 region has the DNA TGTGCCAGCAGCTTCACAACAGCGCCTAGCACAGATACGCAGTATTTT. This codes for CASSFTTAPSTDTQYF.

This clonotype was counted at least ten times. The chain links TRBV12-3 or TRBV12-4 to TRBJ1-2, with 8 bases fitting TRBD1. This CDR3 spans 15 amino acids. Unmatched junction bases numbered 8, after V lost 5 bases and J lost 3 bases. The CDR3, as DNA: TGTGCCAGCAGTGACAACAGGGGGGGATACTATGGCTACACCTTC. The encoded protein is CASSDNRGGYYGYTF.

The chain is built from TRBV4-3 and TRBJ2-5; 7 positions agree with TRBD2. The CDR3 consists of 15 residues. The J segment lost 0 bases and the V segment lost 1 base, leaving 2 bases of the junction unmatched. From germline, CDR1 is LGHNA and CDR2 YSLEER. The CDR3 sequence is CASSQAGTNQETQYF. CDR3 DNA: TGCGCCAGCAGCCAAGCCGGGACTAACCAAGAGACCCAGTACTTC.

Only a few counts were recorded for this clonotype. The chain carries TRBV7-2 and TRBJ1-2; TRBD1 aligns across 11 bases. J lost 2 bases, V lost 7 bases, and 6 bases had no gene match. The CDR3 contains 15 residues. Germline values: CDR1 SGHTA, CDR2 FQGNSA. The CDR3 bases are TGTGCCAGCACCCGGGACAGGGGGGGAAACTATGGCTACACCTTC. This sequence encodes CASTRDRGGNYGYTF.

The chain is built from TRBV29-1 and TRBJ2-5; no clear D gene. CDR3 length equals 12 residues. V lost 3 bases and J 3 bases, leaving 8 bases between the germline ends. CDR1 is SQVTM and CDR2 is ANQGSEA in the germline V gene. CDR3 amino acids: CSVEENEETQYF. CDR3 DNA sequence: TGCAGCGTTGAGGAGAATGAAGAGACCCAGTACTTC.

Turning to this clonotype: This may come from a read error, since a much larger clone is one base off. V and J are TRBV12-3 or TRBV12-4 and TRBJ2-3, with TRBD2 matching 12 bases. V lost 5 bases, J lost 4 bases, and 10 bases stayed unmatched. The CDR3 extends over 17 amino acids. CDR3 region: CASSVGQGLAGADTQYF. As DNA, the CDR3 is TGTGCCAGCAGTGTCGGCCAGGGACTAGCGGGCGCAGATACGCAGTATTTT.

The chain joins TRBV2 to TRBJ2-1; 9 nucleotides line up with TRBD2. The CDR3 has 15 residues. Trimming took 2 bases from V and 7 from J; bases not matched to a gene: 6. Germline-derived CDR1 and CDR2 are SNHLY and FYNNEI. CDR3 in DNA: TGTGCCAGCAGTGAATTGGCGGGGGGGCTTAATGAGCAGTTCTTC. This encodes CASSELAGGLNEQFF.

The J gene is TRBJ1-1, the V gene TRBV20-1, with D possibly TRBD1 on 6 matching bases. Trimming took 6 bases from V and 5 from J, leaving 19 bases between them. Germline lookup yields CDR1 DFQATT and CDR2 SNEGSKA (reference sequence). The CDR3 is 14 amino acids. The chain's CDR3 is CSAPRGGGWTEAFF. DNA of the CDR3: TGCAGTGCCCCTAGGGGGGGCGGGTGGACTGAAGCTTTCTTT.

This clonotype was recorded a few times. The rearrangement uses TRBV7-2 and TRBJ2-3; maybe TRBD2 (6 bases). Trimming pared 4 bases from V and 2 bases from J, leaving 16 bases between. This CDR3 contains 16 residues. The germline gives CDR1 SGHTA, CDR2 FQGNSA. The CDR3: CASSSVGGLHTDTQYF. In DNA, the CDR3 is TGTGCCAGCAGCTCCGTCGGGGGACTCCACACAGATACGCAGTATTTT.

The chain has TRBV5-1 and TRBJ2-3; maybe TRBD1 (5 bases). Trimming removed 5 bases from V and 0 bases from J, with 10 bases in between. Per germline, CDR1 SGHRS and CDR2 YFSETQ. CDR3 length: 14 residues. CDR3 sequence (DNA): TGCGCCAGCAGAGTTACAGGCAGCACAGATACGCAGTATTTT. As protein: CASRVTGSTDTQYF.

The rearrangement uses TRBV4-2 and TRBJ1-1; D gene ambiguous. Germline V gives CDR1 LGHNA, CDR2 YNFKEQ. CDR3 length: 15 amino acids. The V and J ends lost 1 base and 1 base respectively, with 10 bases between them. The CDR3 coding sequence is TGTGCCAGCAGCCAAGTATCTGGGAAGAACACTGAAGCTTTCTTT. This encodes CASSQVSGKNTEAFF.

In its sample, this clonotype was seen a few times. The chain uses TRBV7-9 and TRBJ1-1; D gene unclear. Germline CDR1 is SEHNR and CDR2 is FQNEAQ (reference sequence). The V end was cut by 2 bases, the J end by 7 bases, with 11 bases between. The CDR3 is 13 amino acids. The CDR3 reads CASSLLSDGEAFF. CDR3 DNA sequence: TGTGCCAGCAGCTTACTGTCAGACGGTGAAGCTTTCTTT.

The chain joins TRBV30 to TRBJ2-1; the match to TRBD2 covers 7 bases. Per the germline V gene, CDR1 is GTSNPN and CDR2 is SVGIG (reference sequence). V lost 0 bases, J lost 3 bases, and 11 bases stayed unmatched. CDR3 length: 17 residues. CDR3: CAWSVMGPGTNYNEQFF. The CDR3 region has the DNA TGTGCCTGGAGTGTAATGGGGCCCGGGACTAACTACAATGAGCAGTTCTTC.

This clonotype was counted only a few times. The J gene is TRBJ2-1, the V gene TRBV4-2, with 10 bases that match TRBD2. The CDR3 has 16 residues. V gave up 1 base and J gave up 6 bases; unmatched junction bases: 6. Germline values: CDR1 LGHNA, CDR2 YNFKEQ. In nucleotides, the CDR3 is TGTGCCAGCAGCCAAGGGCCGACTAGCGGGCTCAATGAGCAGTTCTTC. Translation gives CASSQGPTSGLNEQFF.

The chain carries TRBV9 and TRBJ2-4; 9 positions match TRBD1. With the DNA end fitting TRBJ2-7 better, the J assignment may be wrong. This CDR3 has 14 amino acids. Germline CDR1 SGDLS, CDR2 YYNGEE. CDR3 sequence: CASRSPGQGSEQYF. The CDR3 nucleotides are TGTGCCAGCAGATCGCCGGGACAGGGTTCCGAGCAGTACTTC.

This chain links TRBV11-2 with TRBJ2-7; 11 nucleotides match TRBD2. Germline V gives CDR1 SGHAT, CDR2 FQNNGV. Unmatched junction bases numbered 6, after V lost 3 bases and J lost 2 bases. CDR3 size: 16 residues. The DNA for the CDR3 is TGTGCCAGCAGCTTCCAAAGTAGCGGGGGGGCCTACGAGCAGTACTTC. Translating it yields CASSFQSSGGAYEQYF.

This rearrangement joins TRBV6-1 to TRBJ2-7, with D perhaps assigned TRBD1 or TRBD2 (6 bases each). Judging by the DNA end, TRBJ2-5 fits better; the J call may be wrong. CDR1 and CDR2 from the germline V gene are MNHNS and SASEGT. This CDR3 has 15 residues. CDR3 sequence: CASSESPWGAETQYF. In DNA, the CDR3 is TGTGCCAGCAGTGAATCGCCTTGGGGGGCAGAGACCCAGTACTTC.

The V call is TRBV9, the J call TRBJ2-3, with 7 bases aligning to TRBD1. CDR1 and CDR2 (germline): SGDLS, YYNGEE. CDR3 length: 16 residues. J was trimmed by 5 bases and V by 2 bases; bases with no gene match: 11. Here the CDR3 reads CASSVVLTGAEDTQYF. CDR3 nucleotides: TGTGCCAGCAGCGTGGTATTAACAGGGGCAGAAGATACGCAGTATTTT.

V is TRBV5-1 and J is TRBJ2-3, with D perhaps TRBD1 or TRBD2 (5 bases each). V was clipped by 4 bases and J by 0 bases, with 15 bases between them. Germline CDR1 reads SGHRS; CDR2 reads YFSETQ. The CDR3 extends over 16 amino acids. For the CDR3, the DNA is TGCGCCAGCAGCCCCCGGGACCCGACTAGCACAGATACGCAGTATTTT. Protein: CASSPRDPTSTDTQYF.

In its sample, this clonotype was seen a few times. The CDR3 DNA is TGTGCCAGCAGCAAGTCGGACAGCCTAGGGGAGCAGTACTTC. Protein: CASSKSDSLGEQYF. V gene TRBV7-9 combines with J gene TRBJ2-5, with D possibly being TRBD1 (6 bases). Germline V CDR1 and CDR2: SEHNR, FQNEAQ (reference sequence). Trimming left V 5 bases short and J 11 bases short, with 21 bases between. The CDR3 length is 14 residues. The full variable domain, rest sourced from reference TRBV7-9 and TRBJ2-5, is DTGVSQNPRHKITKRGQNVTFRCDPISEHNRLYWYRQTLGQGPEFLTYFQNEAQLEKSRLLSDRFSAERPKGSFSTLEIQRTEQGDSAMYLCASSKSDSLGEQYFGPGTRLLVL.

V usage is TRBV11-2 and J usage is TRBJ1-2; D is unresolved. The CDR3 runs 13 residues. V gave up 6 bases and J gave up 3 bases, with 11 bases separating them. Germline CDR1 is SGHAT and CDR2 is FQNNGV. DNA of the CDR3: TGTGCCAGCAGGCCTATCGTTGACTATGGCTACACCTTC. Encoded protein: CASRPIVDYGYTF.

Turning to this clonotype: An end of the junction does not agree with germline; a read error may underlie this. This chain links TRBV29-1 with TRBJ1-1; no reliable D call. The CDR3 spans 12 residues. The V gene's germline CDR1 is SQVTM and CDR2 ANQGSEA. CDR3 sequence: CGVEPGNAEAFF. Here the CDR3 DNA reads TGCGGCGTTGAACCCGGGAACGCTGAAGCTTTCTTT.